This TCR beta chain is drawn from a study of shared clonotypes between healthy human individuals. Assay: immunoSEQ multiplex PCR; the TCRdb copy retains only in-frame clones and omits some. The sample has roughly 1,000,000 clones, more than 75% seen once. With V trimmed by 6 bases and J by 0 bases, 10 bases remained unmatched. The CDR3 covers 16 residues. Germline CDR1 is SGDLS and CDR2 is YYNGEE. This clone was detected a few times. The sequenced material came from memory CD4+ T cells from PBMCs. This sample's subset: CD45RA-negative fraction. The chain links TRBV9 to TRBJ2-7, with 9 positions matching TRBD2. The TCR was taken from a man between 18 and 35 years old in good health. Some clones in this sample may be carry-over from other donors' samples. CDR3 in amino acids: CASKGIAGESSYEQYF. Written as DNA, the CDR3 is TGTGCCAGCAAGGGGATAGCGGGAGAGAGCTCCTACGAGCAGTACTTC.